The 3 T cell receptor beta chains presented below share a single source sample, sequenced in a study of CD8+CD57+ T cells in acquired aplastic anemia. The use of genomic DNA as template underpinned the TCR beta VDJ and CDR3 profiling. TCRdb called the reads again in MiXCR, with one record for every CDR3 protein. The sample records some 200,000 distinct CDR3 sequences, roughly half being singletons. Patients included in sequencing had previously demonstrated CD8+CD57+ cell expansion by flow cytometry. Sequencing was done on a sample of sorted CD4+, CD8+, or CD8+CD57+ T cells (not recorded which) from PBMCs. Every receptor here comes from a human donor with aplastic anemia.

This clonotype has a handful of counts. The rearrangement joins TRBV18 to TRBJ2-5; possibly TRBD2 for D (6 bases). Germline CDR1 and CDR2: KGHSH and LQKENI. The CDR3 runs to 14 residues. V was shortened by 6 bases and J by 2 bases, with 13 bases between the two germline ends. The CDR3 here is CASSPWDFQETQYF. CDR3 coding DNA: TGTGCCAGCTCCCCCTGGGACTTTCAAGAGACCCAGTACTTC.

The genes are TRBV20-1 and TRBJ1-3; no definite D call. This CDR3 comprises 16 residues. Germline CDR1 DFQATT, CDR2 SNEGSKA (reference sequence). The V end was cut by 0 bases, the J end by 4 bases, with 16 bases between. The CDR3 here is CSARDPSARFGNTIYF. CDR3 in DNA: TGCAGTGCTAGAGACCCTTCGGCCAGGTTCGGAAACACCATATATTTT.

This chain joins TRBV5-5 and TRBJ1-4, with D unclear. Germline CDR1 SGHKS, CDR2 YYEKEE (reference sequence). This CDR3 has 15 amino acids. Between the trimmed V and J ends, which lost 1 base and 4 bases, there was a span of 11 bases. CDR3 region: CASSLNSGLNEKLFF. The DNA for the CDR3 is TGTGCCAGCAGCTTGAACTCCGGGCTTAATGAAAAACTGTTTTTT.